A single T cell receptor beta chain is shown here with its context. Its antigen is currently unknown. This record comes from a study of cytomegalovirus exposure and HLA in healthy donors. Whole-study context: The Caucasian-associated ancestry cluster held roughly 81% of 398 genotyped donors.

PCR primers comprised 60 Vbeta and 13 Jbeta primers. TCRdb's copy holds only in-frame clones and misses some; the assay was immunoSEQ multiplex PCR. The sample records some 98,000 clones, 65% to 80% being singletons. Study findings and constraints: Rare TCR sequences predominated, though certain public TCRs were found in many donors.

Germline trimming cut 1 base from V and 4 bases from J; bases unmatched to any gene: 8. Looked up from germline, CDR1 is SGHDT and CDR2 is YYEEEE. The CDR3 is 17 amino acids. The specimen was PBMCs. The genes are TRBV5-6 and TRBJ2-2; 9 bases match TRBD2. This receptor was taken from a human donor in good health. CDR3 sequence reads: CASSLTGAGGPTGELFF. The CDR3 coding sequence is TGTGCCAGCAGCTTGACAGGGGCGGGAGGGCCCACCGGGGAGCTGTTTTTT.